The 19 T cell receptor beta chains listed next were all sequenced from one sample in a study of blood T cells in healthy people across ages. Next came a second PCR, run for about 6 to 11 cycles, which used a sample-barcoded 5' primer along with a J-beta primer mix. TCRdb processed the 5' RACE reads anew with MiXCR; each CDR3 protein has one entry. The table shows 650,000 to 800,000 distinct CDR3 sequences, with around 43% occurring only once. The sequencing sample was made of blood. The receptors shown here come from a man between 60 and 75 years old in good health.

At least ten counts were recorded for this clonotype. This chain joins TRBV2 and TRBJ2-1; tentatively, D is TRBD1 (6 bases). The CDR3 loop spans 13 amino acids. Germline CDR1 SNHLY, CDR2 FYNNEI. The ends were cut back, 5 bases at V and 3 bases at J, with 8 bases in the middle. The CDR3 protein is CASSRGGYNEQFF. The CDR3 bases are TGTGCCAGCAGTCGAGGGGGCTACAATGAGCAGTTCTTC.

The chain uses TRBV28 and TRBJ1-1; tentatively, D is TRBD1 (5 bases). Germline values: CDR1 MDHEN, CDR2 SYDVKM. This CDR3 is built from 18 residues. Between the trimmed V and J ends, which lost 6 bases and 2 bases, there was a span of 25 bases. In nucleotides, the CDR3 is TGTGCCAGCAGCCGCGAGGCGTGGGGGGATCGAATCAACACTGAAGCTTTCTTT. It specifies CASSREAWGDRINTEAFF.

Many counts were recorded for this clonotype. The chain couples TRBV2 to TRBJ2-7, with D unclear. The V gene lost 6 bases and the J gene lost 7 bases, with 10 bases spanning the gap. The CDR3 sequence is 11 residues long. Germline CDR1 is SNHLY and CDR2 is FYNNEI. The CDR3 DNA sequence: TGTGCCAGCAGAACCCCCGGGGAGCAGTACTTC. It is translated as CASRTPGEQYF.

This rearrangement joins TRBV10-3 to TRBJ1-1; 7 nucleotides agree with TRBD1. Germline trimming cut 10 bases from V and 4 bases from J; bases unmatched to any gene: 18. The germline V gene has CDR1 ENHRY and CDR2 SYGVKD. The CDR3 runs 16 residues. In DNA form, the CDR3 reads TGTGCCAGCCACGACGGGACAGCCGGGCGAGGCACTGAAGCTTTCTTT. Protein sequence: CASHDGTAGRGTEAFF.

Only a few counts were recorded for this clonotype. The chain employs TRBV28 and TRBJ2-5; 7 bases fit TRBD1. Germline-derived CDR1 and CDR2 are MDHEN and SYDVKM. V dropped 2 bases and J dropped 2; count of bases not matched to a gene: 5. The CDR3 consists of 15 residues. CDR3 nucleotide sequence: TGTGCCAGCAGTTTAACAGGGGTAGGGCAAGAGACCCAGTACTTC. Translating it yields CASSLTGVGQETQYF.

V gene TRBV6-2 or TRBV6-3 combines with J gene TRBJ2-7, with 9 bases identical to TRBD1. Unmatched junction bases numbered 11, after V lost 1 base and J lost 4 bases. This CDR3 comprises 17 residues. Per the germline V gene, CDR1 is MNHEY and CDR2 is SVGEGT. The DNA for the CDR3 is TGTGCCAGCAGTTACTTTATCGGACAGGGGCCATTGTACGAGCAGTACTTC. It translates to CASSYFIGQGPLYEQYF.

The CDR3 reads CAISDRDSLADEQYF. For the CDR3, the DNA is TGTGCCATCAGTGACCGGGACAGCTTGGCCGACGAGCAGTACTTC. This sequence joins TRBV10-3 and TRBJ2-4; 7 bases agree with TRBD1. The J call may be in error: the DNA end matches TRBJ2-7 better. The CDR3 is made up of 15 amino acids. Germline V CDR1 and CDR2: ENHRY, SYGVKD.

The chain links TRBV7-2 to TRBJ2-7; D may correspond to TRBD1 or TRBD2 (5 bases each). The germline V and J ends were trimmed by 2 bases and 3 bases, with 14 bases remaining between them. The CDR3 extends over 15 amino acids. Germline assignment: CDR1 SGHTA and CDR2 FQGNSA. DNA for the CDR3: TGTGCCAGCAGCTTATCCCAGGGAGAAAACTACGAGCAGTACTTC. Translated, it gives CASSLSQGENYEQYF.

This clonotype was recorded many times. The chain links TRBV5-1 to TRBJ2-1; 10 nucleotides align to TRBD1. Germline-derived CDR1 and CDR2 are SGHRS and YFSETQ. This CDR3 comprises 15 residues. V shed 3 bases, J shed 3 bases, and the junction held 3 bases outside the gene matches. The CDR3 DNA is TGCGCCAGCAGCTCGTGGACAGGGGGCTACAATGAGCAGTTCTTC. This encodes CASSSWTGGYNEQFF.

V usage is TRBV9 and J usage is TRBJ2-3; 7 nucleotides match TRBD2. CDR1 and CDR2 from the germline V gene are SGDLS and YYNGEE. The CDR3 contains 14 residues. V lost 4 bases, J lost 1 base, and 3 bases stayed unmatched. The CDR3 loop is CASSRGDGTDTQYF. The CDR3 bases are TGTGCCAGCAGCCGGGGGGACGGCACAGATACGCAGTATTTT.

This clonotype has just a few counts. The J gene is TRBJ1-2, the V gene TRBV20-1; 7 bases align to TRBD1. The germline CDR1 and CDR2 sequences are DFQATT and SNEGSKA (reference sequence). The V gene end was trimmed by 6 bases and the J gene end by 6 bases; junction bases not matched to a gene: 10. The CDR3 contains 13 residues. CDR3 coding DNA: TGCAGTGCGCGCGACCCAGGGGGGAATGGCTACACCTTC. It encodes CSARDPGGNGYTF.

This sequence joins TRBV4-1 and TRBJ1-2, with TRBD1 matching over 8 bases. With 2 bases clipped from V and 6 bases from J, the junction kept 8 bases outside the gene matches. The CDR3 sequence is 15 residues long. CDR1 MGHRA and CDR2 YSYEKL come from the germline V gene. The CDR3 DNA follows: TGCGCCAGCAGCCAAAGGGACAGGCACTCAGATGGCTACACCTTC. It translates to CASSQRDRHSDGYTF.

This clonotype was seen only a few times. This chain connects TRBV18 to TRBJ1-2, with 7 positions matching TRBD1. The germline gives CDR1 KGHSH, CDR2 LQKENI. The CDR3 is 13 amino acids. The V gene end was trimmed by 8 bases and the J gene end by 6 bases; junction bases not matched to a gene: 9. Here the CDR3 reads CASSPRQGDGYTF. The CDR3 DNA reads TGTGCCAGCAGCCCCCGACAGGGAGATGGCTACACCTTC.

This clonotype showed up just a few times. This rearrangement joins TRBV7-2 to TRBJ1-2; D gene unclear. The CDR3 spans 16 residues. In germline, CDR1 is SGHTA, CDR2 FQGNSA. V lost 1 base to trimming and J lost 4 bases, with 16 bases between them. CDR3 in DNA: TGTGCCAGCAGCTTAGAATGGGTGGGGAGAGGCTATGGCTACACCTTC. This sequence encodes CASSLEWVGRGYGYTF.

The rearrangement uses TRBV28 and TRBJ2-7; 10 bases line up with TRBD1. CDR1 is MDHEN, CDR2 SYDVKM, per germline. This CDR3 is 18 amino acids long. The V segment lost 7 bases and the J segment 0 bases; nucleotides outside the gene matches: 15. The CDR3 region has the DNA TGTGCCAGCAATTGGGGAGCCCTGGGACAGGGGAGCTCCTACGAGCAGTACTTC. Protein sequence: CASNWGALGQGSSYEQYF.

This clonotype occurred a few times. V gene TRBV6-6 combines with J gene TRBJ2-5, with D tentatively TRBD1 or TRBD2 (5 bases each). The CDR3 spans 16 residues. V lost 6 bases and J 2 bases, leaving 19 bases between the germline ends. Germline CDR1 and CDR2: MNHNY and SVGAGI (reference sequence). The CDR3 coding sequence is TGTGCCAGCAGGATGGGGCAAGCGGTCTCACAAGAGACCCAGTACTTC. Protein sequence: CASRMGQAVSQETQYF.

The chain links TRBV20-1 to TRBJ2-7; 12 nucleotides align to TRBD2. Germline V CDR1 and CDR2: DFQATT, SNEGSKA (reference sequence). The CDR3 is 14 amino acids. V was clipped by 5 bases and J by 4 bases; unmatched bases: 6. The CDR3 region has the DNA TGCAGTGCTGCTCGGACTAGCGGGAAGTACGAGCAGTACTTC. The encoded protein is CSAARTSGKYEQYF.

This clonotype was counted only a few times. The rearrangement joins TRBV12-3 or TRBV12-4 to TRBJ2-3; 7 positions agree with TRBD2. Trimming at V came to 7 bases and at J to 2 bases, leaving 6 bases not matched to a gene. CDR3 length: 14 residues. The CDR3 here is CASTLLANTDTQYF. The CDR3 DNA reads as TGTGCCAGCACCCTACTAGCGAACACAGATACGCAGTATTTT.

The V call is TRBV25-1, the J call TRBJ1-5; D might be TRBD1 (6 bases). With 6 bases removed from V and 6 bases from J, the gap between germline ends came to 18 bases. This CDR3 spans 15 amino acids. CDR1 and CDR2 (germline): MGHDK, SYGVNS. The CDR3: CASSNLPGESQPQHF. The CDR3 coding sequence is TGTGCCAGCAGCAATCTGCCAGGGGAAAGTCAGCCCCAGCATTTT. The full variable domain, its missing parts supplied by reference TRBV25-1 and TRBJ1-5, is EADIYQTPRYLVIGTGKKITLECSQTMGHDKMYWYQQDPGMELHLIHYSYGVNSTEKGDLSSESTVSRIRTEHFPLTLESARPSHTSQYLCASSNLPGESQPQHFGDGTRLSIL.